The next 8 T cell receptor beta chains were all read from a single sample in a study of T cell responses to AZD1222 COVID-19 vaccine (dated by TCRdb to the early 2020s). This sample's time point label indicates: baseline before first vaccination. The method behind the library was the immunoSEQ multiplex PCR assay. Not all clones reach the TCRdb copy of this immuneACCESS table, which keeps in-frame sequences only. Checked studies attribute under half of the gap to unresolved V genes and leave the rest unexplained. For this sample the table gives 95,000 to 100,000 clones, of which about 92% were detected only once. The ten largest clonotypes hold 12% of the sample. Specimen: peripheral blood, collected on day 0 of AZD1222 vaccination. The receptors shown here come from an adult in good health.

The chain employs TRBV6-5 and TRBJ2-2, with 7 bases lining up with TRBD1. The CDR3 covers 13 residues. Unmatched junction bases numbered 5, after V lost 6 bases and J lost 7 bases. Per germline, CDR1 MNHEY and CDR2 SVGAGI. DNA of the CDR3: TGTGCCAGCAGAGATACAGGGGTCGGGGAGCTGTTTTTT. It yields the protein CASRDTGVGELFF.

This clone came up once. The V gene is TRBV6-5, the J gene TRBJ2-1; D may be TRBD1 or TRBD2 (6 bases each). This CDR3 spans 14 amino acids. CDR1 is MNHEY, CDR2 SVGAGI, per germline. V lost 7 bases and J lost 1, with 11 bases in between. The chain's CDR3 is CASTRGASYNEQFF. In DNA, the CDR3 is TGTGCCAGCACGAGGGGGGCATCCTACAATGAGCAGTTCTTC.

V is TRBV19 and J is TRBJ1-2, with TRBD1 identical over 7 bases. The ends lost 6 bases at V and 3 bases at J; junction bases unmatched: 7. The CDR3 is 14 amino acids. The germline V gene encodes CDR1 LNHDA and CDR2 SQIVND (reference sequence). CDR3 sequence (DNA): TGTGCCAGTAGCCGACCCACAGGGGACTATGGCTACACCTTC. Encoded protein: CASSRPTGDYGYTF.

The J gene is TRBJ1-6, the V gene TRBV14, with no clear D. The CDR3 has 15 residues. The V gene lost 1 base and the J gene lost 10 bases, with 14 bases spanning the gap. CDR1 and CDR2 (germline): SGHDN, FVKESK. CDR3 sequence: CASSQGVVARSPLHF. The CDR3 DNA follows: TGTGCCAGCAGCCAAGGGGTTGTAGCGAGATCACCCCTCCACTTT.

CDR3 amino acids: CASLRRELQETQYF. CDR3 bases: TGTGCCAGCCTTAGGCGGGAGTTACAAGAGACCCAGTACTTC. This chain joins TRBV5-6 and TRBJ2-5, with 7 bases aligning to TRBD2. After removal of 7 bases from V and 2 bases from J, the junction contained 8 bases not matched to a gene. This CDR3 has 14 amino acids. Germline V gene data show CDR1 as SGHDT and CDR2 as YYEEEE.

This clone was seen just once. V is TRBV5-1 and J is TRBJ2-2, with 9 bases matching TRBD2. J was trimmed by 6 bases and V by 2 bases; bases with no gene match: 8. The CDR3 runs to 16 residues. Germline assignment: CDR1 SGHRS and CDR2 YFSETQ. CDR3 in DNA: TGCGCCAGCAGCTTAAGGCTAGCGGGGACCTCCGGGGAGCTGTTTTTT. Translated: CASSLRLAGTSGELFF.

The chain carries TRBV7-2 and TRBJ1-3; a weak D match, TRBD1 (6 bases). The CDR3 runs 17 residues. V was pared by 2 bases and J by 4 bases, with 18 bases between. The germline CDR1 and CDR2 sequences are SGHTA and FQGNSA. The CDR3 DNA sequence: TGTGCCAGCAGCTTACTCTCTGGCAGGGGATACGGAAACACCATATATTTT. Translating it yields CASSLLSGRGYGNTIYF.

This chain joins TRBV13 and TRBJ2-3, with 9 positions matching TRBD2. The V and J ends lost 3 bases and 3 bases, in that order; junction bases with no gene match: 4. Germline V gives CDR1 PRHDT, CDR2 FYEKMQ (reference sequence). CDR3 length equals 15 residues. The CDR3 loop reads CASSLSLAGTDTQYF. The CDR3 DNA reads TGTGCCAGCAGCTTGAGTCTAGCGGGAACAGATACGCAGTATTTT.